This TCR beta chain was observed in a study of shared clonotypes between healthy human individuals. Trimming removed 1 base at V and 3 bases at J, with 17 bases between. The CDR3 is 16 residues long. Germline CDR1 SGHRS, CDR2 YFSETQ. The sample holds one count of this clone. Its specificity is not known. Study-level findings and limits: Unshared clonotypes carried lower generation probabilities than those common to all four donors. Naive CD4 clonotypes were shared across a handful of donors at roughly 5%.

Researchers reported that CD8 memory united CD45RO+ cells with CCR7-negative CD45RA+ TemRA cells. Assay used: immunoSEQ multiplex PCR; TCRdb lists only in-frame clones, some missing. Counted here are more than 550,000 clones, around 91% occurring once; the ten biggest clones make up about 34%. Sequencing was done on a sample of memory CD8+ T cells from PBMCs. Noted subset: CD45RO+ cells pooled with CCR7-negative TemRA cells. The origin of this receptor is a man aged 18 to 29 in good health. Some clones in this sample may be carry-over from other donors' samples. The rearrangement links TRBV5-1 to TRBJ2-7; tentative D call: TRBD1 (6 bases). The CDR3 coding sequence is TGCGCCAGCAGCTTGTTCGACAGGTCGGCCTACTACGAGCAGTACTTC. This translates into CASSLFDRSAYYEQYF.